A selection of T cell receptor beta chains follows, all from one sample in a study of cytomegalovirus exposure and HLA in healthy donors. The table came from immunoSEQ multiplex PCR; TCRdb's copy has only in-frame clones and leaves some out. The sample shows under 150,000 clones, around 75% of them seen only once. The sample comprised PBMCs. The receptors stem from a man younger than 40 in good health and CMV-seronegative. Both conserved end residues are part of each CDR3. Fields, in order: J gene, V gene, CDR3 protein.

J gene: TRBJ2-3; V gene: TRBV30; CDR3 protein: CAWKEGISTDTQYF
J gene: TRBJ1-5; V gene: TRBV28; CDR3 protein: CASSSPGIRSHQPQHF
J gene: TRBJ1-1; V gene: TRBV27; CDR3 protein: CASSFMPGTEAFF
J gene: TRBJ2-1; V gene: TRBV15; CDR3 protein: CTTSITSSYNEQFF
J gene: TRBJ2-3; V gene: TRBV25-1; CDR3 protein: CASSETGTAGRNTQYF
J gene: TRBJ1-1; V gene: TRBV28; CDR3 protein: CASRDRIWNTEAFF
J gene: TRBJ2-2; V gene: TRBV5-4; CDR3 protein: CASLLDRTAPGELFF
J gene: TRBJ2-2; V gene: TRBV4-1; CDR3 protein: CASSQDLDRTTGELFF
J gene: TRBJ2-1; V gene: TRBV19; CDR3 protein: CASSTDLGALGDNEQFF
J gene: TRBJ2-7; V gene: TRBV10-3; CDR3 protein: CANTAGMGYEQYF
J gene: TRBJ2-7; V gene: TRBV13; CDR3 protein: CASSMGQGREQYF
J gene: TRBJ2-3; V gene: TRBV6-5; CDR3 protein: CASSYSVGQRTDTQYF
J gene: TRBJ1-6; V gene: TRBV13; CDR3 protein: CASSLHSGSPLHF
J gene: TRBJ2-3; V gene: TRBV29-1; CDR3 protein: CSVGILAGETDTQYF
J gene: TRBJ1-5; V gene: TRBV7-6; CDR3 protein: CASSLGAGEGQPQHF
J gene: TRBJ1-1; V gene: TRBV18; CDR3 protein: CASSPPTGSAFF